A single sample gave rise to the 27 T cell receptor beta chains below, sequenced in a study of blood T cell repertoires in COVID-19 (dated by TCRdb to 2018 to 2020). The library relied on the immunoSEQ multiplex PCR assay. The clones in this table, taken by TCRdb from immuneACCESS, are in-frame only. Not every clone is retained; where verified, under half of the shortfall comes from an unresolved V gene, and the cause of the rest is unknown. This sample holds 150,000 to 180,000 clones; nearly 80% were observed only once. The ten top clones hold under 2% of the sample. Sequencing was done on a sample of peripheral blood. These TCRs come from a man older than 75 with acute or convalescent COVID-19.

The rearrangement links TRBV6-2 or TRBV6-3 to TRBJ2-2; TRBD2 matches at 9 bases. J lost 2 bases, V lost 2 bases, and 6 bases had no gene match. The germline CDR1 and CDR2 sequences are MNHEY and SVGEGT. This CDR3 is built from 17 residues. The CDR3 sequence is CASSYPAGGLNTGELFF. The CDR3, as DNA: TGTGCCAGCAGTTACCCCGCGGGGGGGCTTAACACCGGGGAGCTGTTTTTT.

This clone is a singleton in its sample. V and J are TRBV11-3 and TRBJ1-1; D not certain. Germline V lookup: CDR1 SGHNT, CDR2 YENEEA. The CDR3 consists of 15 residues. Deletions cut 1 base from V and 4 bases from J, with 13 bases between. The CDR3 region has the DNA TGTGCCAGCAGCTTAGGCCCCCAGGTGGTCACTGAAGCTTTCTTT. This encodes CASSLGPQVVTEAFF.

This sequence joins TRBV14 and TRBJ2-3, with 9 positions matching TRBD1. Germline assignment: CDR1 SGHDN and CDR2 FVKESK. V was clipped by 4 bases and J by 3 bases; unmatched bases: 8. CDR3 size: 16 residues. Written as DNA, the CDR3 is TGTGCCAGCAGCCTCGTACAGGGGGCAAAGACAGATACGCAGTATTTT. Its translation: CASSLVQGAKTDTQYF.

The chain links TRBV18 to TRBJ1-5; 7 bases map to TRBD1. The V segment lost 3 bases and the J segment 5 bases; nucleotides outside the gene matches: 13. The germline gives CDR1 KGHSH, CDR2 LQKENI. The CDR3 totals 17 residues. CDR3: CASSPQLGTVTYQPQHF. The CDR3 DNA is TGTGCCAGCTCACCTCAATTGGGGACAGTTACTTATCAGCCCCAGCATTTT.

The chain recombines TRBV12-3 or TRBV12-4 with TRBJ1-2, with unresolved D. V was pared by 6 bases and J by 4 bases, with 9 bases between. The length of the CDR3 is 12 residues. CDR3 amino acids: CASSGSGYGYTF. CDR3 DNA sequence: TGTGCCAGCAGCGGAAGCGGCTATGGCTACACCTTC.

The DNA of the CDR3 is TGTGCCAGTAGGGGAGGTGAAAAACTGTTTTTT. Its protein product is CASRGGEKLFF. The chain couples TRBV19 to TRBJ1-4; D is unclear. Germline V gene sequence: CDR1 LNHDA, CDR2 SQIVND (reference sequence). The CDR3 sequence is 11 residues long. The germline V and J ends were trimmed by 6 bases and 7 bases, with 6 bases remaining between them.

The table lists this clone with a count of one. The gene calls are TRBV6-5 and TRBJ1-2; perhaps TRBD1 as D (5 bases). Germline CDR1 reads MNHEY; CDR2 reads SVGAGI. This CDR3 spans 14 amino acids. The V end lost 7 bases, the J end lost 4 bases, and 16 bases lay between the germline ends. CDR3 nucleotides: TGTGCCAGCATCCAACTGGGGGGATCCTATGGCTACACCTTC. Translated, it gives CASIQLGGSYGYTF.

This chain uses TRBV19 with TRBJ2-1; 9 bases align to TRBD1. Germline assignment: CDR1 LNHDA and CDR2 SQIVND (reference sequence). The CDR3 runs 11 residues. The trim removed 5 bases at V and 14 bases at J, leaving 4 bases unmatched. CDR3 protein: CASSDRDREFF. The CDR3 region has the DNA TGTGCCAGTAGTGACCGGGACAGGGAGTTCTTC.

The chain links TRBV19 to TRBJ2-5; 7 bases line up with TRBD1. Per the germline V gene, CDR1 is LNHDA and CDR2 is SQIVND (reference sequence). This CDR3 has 15 residues. Germline trimming cut 7 bases from V and 5 bases from J; bases unmatched to any gene: 13. CDR3 nucleotide sequence: TGTGCCAGTAAATTAACGACAGGGTGGGGCGAGACCCAGTACTTC. Translation: CASKLTTGWGETQYF.

The V gene is TRBV7-2, the J gene TRBJ1-6; D remains ambiguous. Per germline, CDR1 SGHTA and CDR2 FQGNSA. CDR3 length: 14 residues. Trimming removed 5 bases from V and 4 bases from J, with 9 bases in between. CDR3 sequence: CASSPEGYNSPLHF. As DNA, the CDR3 is TGTGCCAGCAGCCCAGAGGGTTATAATTCACCCCTCCACTTT. The full variable domain, its missing parts supplied by reference TRBV7-2 and TRBJ1-6, is GAGVSQSPSNKVTEKGKDVELRCDPISGHTALYWYRQSLGQGLEFLIYFQGNSAPDKSGLPSDRFSAERTGGSVSTLTIQRTQQEDSAVYLCASSPEGYNSPLHFGNGTRLTVT.

The chain is built from TRBV5-6 and TRBJ2-1; 11 bases match TRBD2. V lost 6 bases, J lost 8 bases, and 13 bases stayed unmatched. Germline assignment: CDR1 SGHDT and CDR2 YYEEEE. The length of the CDR3 is 16 residues. The CDR3 bases are TGTGCCAGCACCAAGACTAGCGGGGTGGGGTTTGATGAGCAGTTCTTC. Translated: CASTKTSGVGFDEQFF.

V usage is TRBV21-1 and J usage is TRBJ1-4. TRBV21-1 is a known pseudogene. The CDR3 totals 14 residues. The CDR3 here is CASKKVGGGEKLFF. The CDR3 nucleotides read TGTGCCAGCAAAAAGGTGGGGGGAGGTGAAAAACTGTTTTTT.

This clone was observed a single time. This chain joins TRBV9 and TRBJ2-1, with D maybe TRBD1 (6 bases). The germline V and J ends were trimmed by 4 bases and 1 base, with 15 bases remaining between them. CDR1 is SGDLS and CDR2 is YYNGEE in the germline V gene. CDR3 length: 16 amino acids. The CDR3 protein is CASSPRQASSYNEQFF. Here the CDR3 DNA reads TGTGCCAGCAGCCCTAGACAGGCCAGTTCCTACAATGAGCAGTTCTTC.

V usage is TRBV5-6 and J usage is TRBJ1-5, with 8 bases identical to TRBD1. V shed 7 bases and J 3 bases; nucleotides not matched to a gene: 12. Per the germline V gene, CDR1 is SGHDT and CDR2 is YYEEEE. This CDR3 region has 16 residues. In DNA form, the CDR3 reads TGTGCCAGCGAGAGCTTGGGGGGACAGGTCAATCAGCCCCAGCATTTT. Encoded protein: CASESLGGQVNQPQHF.

This chain links TRBV5-4 with TRBJ2-2; D gene ambiguous. Trimming pared 1 base from V and 4 bases from J, leaving 8 bases between. The CDR3 has 14 amino acids. The germline CDR1 and CDR2 sequences are SGHNT and YYREEE (reference sequence). In DNA, the CDR3 is TGTGCCAGCAGCTTGTCGGGTCCCACCGGGGAGCTGTTTTTT. Protein product: CASSLSGPTGELFF.

The chain employs TRBV28 and TRBJ1-4; possibly TRBD1 for D (6 bases). V dropped 7 bases and J dropped 5 bases, with 14 bases sitting between them. The germline V gene has CDR1 MDHEN and CDR2 SYDVKM. This CDR3 region has 14 residues. The CDR3 DNA reads TGTGCCAGCACCCTAGACAGGCTGAATGAAAAACTGTTTTTT. This sequence encodes CASTLDRLNEKLFF. Together with reference TRBV28 and TRBJ1-4, the CDR3 gives the full variable domain: DVKVTQSSRYLVKRTGEKVFLECVQDMDHENMFWYRQDPGLGLRLIYFSYDVKMKEKGDIPEGYSVSREKKERFSLILESASTNQTSMYLCASTLDRLNEKLFFGSGTQLSVL.

Comment on this clone: Other DNA sequences in the same sample also yield this CDR3. CDR3 sequence (DNA): TGTGCCAGCTCACCCGGACAGGGAGATCAGCCCCAGCATTTT. Encoded protein: CASSPGQGDQPQHF. V is TRBV18 and J is TRBJ1-5, with 8 bases lining up with TRBD1. V gave up 3 bases and J gave up 5 bases; unmatched junction bases: 3. The CDR3 has 14 residues. Germline V gene data show CDR1 as KGHSH and CDR2 as LQKENI.

This clone was seen just once. V and J are TRBV7-9 and TRBJ2-3; D perhaps matches TRBD1 (6 bases). V was pared by 5 bases and J by 0 bases, with 12 bases between. Germline V gene sequence: CDR1 SEHNR, CDR2 FQNEAQ (reference sequence). The CDR3 has 15 residues. CDR3 amino acids: CASSISGASTDTQYF. CDR3 nucleotide sequence: TGTGCCAGCAGCATATCAGGGGCCAGCACAGATACGCAGTATTTT.

V gene TRBV5-4 combines with J gene TRBJ2-7; 8 nucleotides line up with TRBD2. The CDR3 runs 15 residues. Per the germline V gene, CDR1 is SGHNT and CDR2 is YYREEE (reference sequence). Trimming at V came to 2 bases and at J to 3 bases, leaving 7 bases not matched to a gene. The CDR3 DNA follows: TGTGCCAGCAGCTTAGGCGGGGGGCTGCTCTACGAGCAGTACTTC. Translating it yields CASSLGGGLLYEQYF.

This chain links TRBV5-4 with TRBJ2-6; D unresolved. From germline, CDR1 is SGHNT and CDR2 YYREEE (reference sequence). This CDR3 has 15 amino acids. Trimming cost V 3 bases and J 0 bases, with 7 bases left between them. This chain's CDR3 is CASSSLISGANVLTF. Written as DNA, the CDR3 is TGTGCCAGCAGCTCCCTTATCTCTGGGGCCAACGTCCTGACTTTC.

The V gene is TRBV27, the J gene TRBJ2-2, with TRBD1 identical over 10 bases. Germline CDR1 and CDR2: MNHEY and SMNVEV (reference sequence). Trimming cost V 3 bases and J 0 bases; bases outside gene matches: 7. The CDR3 has 18 residues. The CDR3 reads CASSFPGQGRPNTGELFF. CDR3 DNA: TGTGCCAGCAGTTTCCCGGGACAGGGGCGCCCGAACACCGGGGAGCTGTTTTTT.

The chain links TRBV3-1 (or the pseudogene TRBV3-2) to TRBJ1-4; no reliable D call. The V and J ends lost 5 bases and 9 bases respectively, with 16 bases between them. The CDR3 has 14 amino acids. In germline, CDR1 is LGHDT, CDR2 YNNKEL (reference sequence). Here the CDR3 reads CASSSPLIMKKLFF. DNA for the CDR3: TGTGCCAGCAGCTCCCCACTTATAATGAAAAAACTGTTTTTT.

This clone turned up a few times. The chain is built from TRBV3-1 (or the pseudogene TRBV3-2) and TRBJ2-5; weak D call: TRBD1 (6 bases). The CDR3 extends over 14 amino acids. Germline CDR1 LGHDT, CDR2 YNNKEL (reference sequence). V was cut by 4 bases and J by 5 bases, with 14 bases left in between. The CDR3 loop reads CASSPRTDRETQYF. In DNA, the CDR3 is TGTGCCAGCAGCCCGCGGACAGACCGGGAGACCCAGTACTTC.

This clone was detected a few times. J is TRBJ2-7 and V is TRBV5-4; possible D gene TRBD2, 6 bases. The CDR3 has 14 residues. Germline V lookup: CDR1 SGHNT, CDR2 YYREEE (reference sequence). The V end lost 4 bases, the J end lost 3 bases, and 14 bases lay between the germline ends. CDR3 bases: TGTGCCAGCAGCAGTCCCGGGACTCGCTACGAGCAGTACTTC. This encodes CASSSPGTRYEQYF.

This chain connects TRBV28 to TRBJ2-6; D might be TRBD1 (6 bases). CDR1 is MDHEN and CDR2 is SYDVKM in the germline V gene. The CDR3 loop spans 11 amino acids. Trimming shortened V by 10 bases and J by 8 bases, and 9 bases separated the two germline ends. CDR3 loop: CATTGSNVLTF. CDR3 in DNA: TGTGCCACTACAGGGTCCAACGTCCTGACTTTC.

The V call is TRBV7-2, the J call TRBJ1-5, with 10 positions matching TRBD1. The junction had 10 bases not matched to a gene; V was cut back by 9 bases and J by 5 bases. This CDR3 comprises 15 residues. Germline V CDR1 and CDR2: SGHTA, FQGNSA. CDR3 sequence reads: CASRPGQGIYQPQHF. The DNA of the CDR3 is TGTGCCAGTCGACCGGGACAGGGGATTTATCAGCCCCAGCATTTT.

The V and J genes are TRBV12-3 or TRBV12-4 and TRBJ1-1; TRBD1 is a possible D gene (5 bases). This CDR3 has 13 residues. V dropped 7 bases and J dropped 2 bases, with 11 bases sitting between them. This chain's CDR3 is CASTLGTNTEAFF. The CDR3, as DNA: TGTGCCAGCACTCTGGGGACTAACACTGAAGCTTTCTTT.